This T cell receptor (beta chain) emerged from a study of T cell responses to AZD1222 COVID-19 vaccine (dated by TCRdb to the early 2020s). About the full investigation: AZD1222 recipients given second doses at about 4 weeks or at about 12 weeks were pooled, since spike-specific TCR depth and breadth were not found to differ between the two schedules. Trial participants were enrolled by age into subgroups of 18-55, 56-69 and 70-plus years, and 148, 28 and 57 TCR-sequenced participants, respectively, were included in these subgroups. A total of more than 230 trial participants underwent TCR sequencing, of whom around 210 had received two doses of AZD1222 and 26 had received two doses of the MenACWY control vaccine. Findings and caveats that apply to the study as a whole: Participants were mostly white British and included more females than males, and it was suggested by the authors that clonal diversity may have been underestimated. Conclusions about previously exposed vaccinees are limited because only five to seven AZD1222 recipients were SARS-CoV-2 seropositive at baseline. After two AZD1222 doses, both the breadth and the depth of spike-specific TCRs were significantly higher than at day 0 and than in MenACWY recipients. Reportedly, close to half of the unique spike-specific TCRs recognized epitopes lying outside the regions that are mutated in the B.1.351 and B.1.1.7 variants. Because no day 14 peak-response samples were available, repertoires were characterized only after the peak T cell response. The vaccine-associated CD4 TCRs covered the entire spike protein, and the dominant responses fell in regions 160-218 and 743-854. The 56-69-year group was small, and its depth increase did not reach significance, likely because of low power.

Concerning this clone itself: Its antigen is currently not known. No base-level quality is on record; no much larger clone is a single base apart.

Reading from cysteine to phenylalanine, the CDR3 counts 11 amino acids. Only the CDR3 DNA stays, 33 bases, in frame from base 1. V drops 8 bases and J drops 3 bases, leaving 5 bases in between. Taken from the germline V gene, the CDR1 and CDR2 loops are MGHDK and SYGVNS. The CDR3 regions of human TCRbeta chains were analyzed by immunosequencing. The paper's processing steps were these. Repertoire TCRs were matched against a reference library of SARS-CoV-2-specific TCRs generated with the MIRA antigen-specificity platform. Breadth was defined as the fraction of unique TCRs that were SARS-CoV-2-associated. Depth was defined as the fraction of total T cells that were SARS-CoV-2-associated. Each spike-specific TCR was assigned to its reactive spike region and to a CD4 or CD8 class using the MIRA data. Log10-transformed breadth and depth values were compared by one-way ANOVA with Sidak's multiple comparisons tests. In TCRdb, the immuneACCESS table is reduced to in-frame sequences with V and J assigned. These tables do not hold every clone; where another copy was compared, an unresolved V gene accounts for under half, and the others remain unexplained. D and trimming were read from the DNA, whereas the V and J calls and clone size are those reported in that table. The sample yields approximately 120,000 clones; about 89% were counted once. Around 4% of the sample is in the top ten clones.

Taken with the paper, the label for time point translates to: baseline before first vaccination. Samples from vaccinated people were obtained from the UK trials COV001 and COV002, which included a single-blind randomized controlled phase 2/3 trial of AZD1222 (ChAdOx1 nCoV-19) in healthy adults. For TCRbeta chain sequencing, PBMC samples were collected from trial participants at day 0 and at day 28 after the second dose. The chain uses TRBV25-1 and TRBJ1-3; no D gene can be assigned with confidence. Sequenced here: peripheral blood, sampled on day 0 of AZD1222 vaccination. The TCR originated in an adult in good health. In nucleotides, the sequence is TGTGCCAGCCATCATGGAAACACCATATATTTT. This sequence encodes CASHHGNTIYF.